Below, 24 T cell receptor beta chains from the same sample are listed, as sequenced in a study of shared clonotypes between healthy human individuals. Naive CD8 cells were CD45RO-negative, positively selected for CCR7, excluding terminally differentiated effector memory CD45RA+ cells. Assay: immunoSEQ multiplex PCR; the TCRdb copy retains only in-frame clones and omits some. The sample records a few million clones, over 85% being singletons. Sequenced material: naive CD8+ T cells from PBMCs. Receptors were obtained from a man aged 18 to 29 in good health. Some clones in this sample may be carry-over from other donors' samples.

J is TRBJ1-1 and V is TRBV2; no firm D call. Trimming stripped 2 bases from V and 9 bases from J, with 13 bases between. Germline lookup yields CDR1 SNHLY and CDR2 FYNNEI. CDR3 length equals 13 residues. The CDR3 DNA reads TGTGCCAGCAGTGAATCTCGGGGAGGACAAGCTTTCTTT. The encoded protein is CASSESRGGQAFF.

The chain combines TRBV27 with TRBJ2-2; TRBD2 aligns across 7 bases. Germline CDR1 and CDR2: MNHEY and SMNVEV (reference sequence). The CDR3 sequence is 16 residues long. V trimming: 3 bases; J trimming: 3 bases; junction bases outside the gene matches: 7. CDR3 protein: CASSFSAGEDTGELFF. CDR3 nucleotide sequence: TGTGCCAGCAGTTTCTCCGCGGGAGAGGACACCGGGGAGCTGTTTTTT.

The chain has TRBV7-8 and TRBJ2-7, with TRBD2 identical over 15 bases. The length of the CDR3 is 16 residues. J gave up 4 bases and V 5 bases, and 6 bases lay outside the gene matches. The germline gives CDR1 SGHVS, CDR2 FQNEAQ. The CDR3 is CASSLPGLAGGYEQYF. The CDR3 DNA reads as TGTGCCAGCAGCCTACCGGGACTAGCGGGAGGATACGAGCAGTACTTC.

This clone was seen a single time. The CDR3 region is CASSLDKRGGSSTDTQYF. DNA for the CDR3: TGCGCCAGCAGCTTGGACAAGAGGGGGGGTTCCTCCACAGATACGCAGTATTTT. The chain carries TRBV5-1 and TRBJ2-3; possible D gene TRBD2, 7 bases. Germline V lookup: CDR1 SGHRS, CDR2 YFSETQ. V gave up 0 bases and J gave up 2 bases, with 19 bases separating them. There are 18 residues in the CDR3. The whole variable domain, remainder taken from reference TRBV5-1 and TRBJ2-3, is KAGVTQTPRYLIKTRGQQVTLSCSPISGHRSVSWYQQTPGQGLQFLFEYFSETQRNKGNFPGRFSGRQFSNSRSEMNVSTLELGDSALYLCASSLDKRGGSSTDTQYFGPGTRLTVL.

V and J are TRBV30 and TRBJ1-3; D call uncertain. The germline CDR1 and CDR2 sequences are GTSNPN and SVGIG (reference sequence). This CDR3 has 13 amino acids. V was shortened by 4 bases and J by 0 bases, with 7 bases between the two germline ends. This CDR3 reads CAWKVSSGNTIYF. DNA for the CDR3: TGTGCCTGGAAGGTGAGCTCTGGAAACACCATATATTTT.

This chain connects TRBV4-2 to TRBJ1-2, with a possible D match to TRBD1 (6 bases). Germline values: CDR1 LGHNA, CDR2 YNFKEQ. The CDR3 length is 16 residues. The V and J ends lost 4 bases and 4 bases respectively, with 19 bases between them. CDR3 bases: TGTGCCAGCAGCCCTCAAGCAGGGGCGCTCCTCTATGGCTACACCTTC. Translated: CASSPQAGALLYGYTF.

The CDR3 protein is CSVLGEGSAGELFF. CDR3 DNA sequence: TGCAGCGTTTTGGGTGAGGGGTCTGCCGGGGAGCTGTTTTTT. The chain is built from TRBV29-1 and TRBJ2-2, with D possibly being TRBD1 or TRBD2 (5 bases each). Germline V lookup: CDR1 SQVTM, CDR2 ANQGSEA. Trimming removed 5 bases from V and 6 bases from J, with 16 bases in between. The CDR3 is 14 amino acids.

The chain links TRBV14 to TRBJ2-5; a possible D gene is TRBD2 (5 bases). Germline-derived CDR1 and CDR2 are SGHDN and FVKESK. Trimming took 2 bases from V and 4 from J, leaving 11 bases between them. The CDR3 length is 14 residues. The CDR3 sequence is CASSQPLRGETQYF. The CDR3 nucleotides read TGTGCCAGCAGCCAACCACTACGGGGAGAGACCCAGTACTTC.

The chain has TRBV7-2 and TRBJ2-7; TRBD2 aligns across 7 bases. V shed 5 bases, J shed 2 bases, and the junction held 6 bases outside the gene matches. The CDR3 contains 14 residues. Germline assignment: CDR1 SGHTA and CDR2 FQGNSA. CDR3 sequence reads: CASSGASGTYEQYF. The CDR3 coding sequence is TGTGCCAGCAGCGGGGCTAGCGGTACCTACGAGCAGTACTTC. The whole variable domain, filled in from reference TRBV7-2 and TRBJ2-7, reads GAGVSQSPSNKVTEKGKDVELRCDPISGHTALYWYRQSLGQGLEFLIYFQGNSAPDKSGLPSDRFSAERTGGSVSTLTIQRTQQEDSAVYLCASSGASGTYEQYFGPGTRLTVT.

V gene TRBV5-6 combines with J gene TRBJ1-1; D is unresolved. CDR1 and CDR2 (germline): SGHDT, YYEEEE. Trimming pared 3 bases from V and 6 bases from J, leaving 12 bases between. The CDR3 extends over 13 amino acids. The DNA of the CDR3 is TGTGCCAGCAGCTCGGGTGGAGGCTCTGAAGCTTTCTTT. Translated, it gives CASSSGGGSEAFF.

The chain uses TRBV7-6 and TRBJ2-3; D may be TRBD1 (6 bases). This CDR3 region has 14 residues. Per the germline V gene, CDR1 is SGHVS and CDR2 is FNYEAQ. Trimming shortened V by 5 bases and J by 1 base, and 10 bases separated the two germline ends. In DNA, the CDR3 is TGTGCCAGCAGCCCCCGACAGGGCACAGATACGCAGTATTTT. It is translated as CASSPRQGTDTQYF.

This chain connects TRBV4-3 to TRBJ1-3, with TRBD1 as a possible D gene (6 bases). Germline V lookup: CDR1 LGHNA, CDR2 YSLEER. V was trimmed by 8 bases and J by 7 bases, leaving 9 bases between them. There are 11 residues in the CDR3. In DNA form, the CDR3 reads TGCGCCAGCGCTCAGGGGAACACCATATATTTT. Translation gives CASAQGNTIYF.

V and J are TRBV4-3 and TRBJ1-4, with D uncertain. Per the germline V gene, CDR1 is LGHNA and CDR2 is YSLEER. The CDR3 contains 12 residues. Trimming cost V 3 bases and J 12 bases, with 11 bases left between them. The CDR3: CASSQPGPQLFF. The CDR3 DNA reads as TGCGCCAGCAGCCAGCCTGGACCGCAACTGTTTTTT.

The J gene is TRBJ2-1, the V gene TRBV27, with 11 positions matching TRBD2. Trimming at V came to 3 bases and at J to 0 bases, leaving 10 bases not matched to a gene. Germline V gives CDR1 MNHEY, CDR2 SMNVEV (reference sequence). The CDR3 spans 19 residues. The CDR3 region is CASSFRELAGDSSYNEQFF. The CDR3 DNA reads TGTGCCAGCAGTTTTAGGGAACTAGCGGGAGACTCCTCCTACAATGAGCAGTTCTTC.

The J gene is TRBJ2-2, the V gene TRBV9, with D uncertain. V was shortened by 0 bases and J by 4 bases, with 13 bases between the two germline ends. The CDR3 has 16 residues. Germline V gene sequence: CDR1 SGDLS, CDR2 YYNGEE. Here the CDR3 DNA reads TGTGCCAGCAGCGTAGGGCCCGACATCGGCACCGGGGAGCTGTTTTTT. Translated, it gives CASSVGPDIGTGELFF.

The chain carries TRBV25-1 and TRBJ1-3; TRBD1 is a possible D gene (5 bases). Trimming took off 10 bases at V and 4 bases at J, with 8 bases between the two ends. Germline V gene data show CDR1 as MGHDK and CDR2 as SYGVNS. This CDR3 is built from 11 residues. This CDR3 reads CATGSGNTIYF. DNA of the CDR3: TGTGCCACAGGGTCGGGAAACACCATATATTTT.

The chain carries TRBV11-2 and TRBJ2-1; tentatively, D is TRBD2 (6 bases). This CDR3 has 15 amino acids. V lost 7 bases and J lost 6, with 19 bases in between. CDR1 is SGHAT, CDR2 FQNNGV, per germline. Here the CDR3 reads CASTEGTFKGNEQFF. The CDR3 region has the DNA TGTGCCAGCACCGAGGGGACTTTCAAGGGCAATGAGCAGTTCTTC. The entire variable domain, with the rest obtained from reference TRBV11-2 and TRBJ2-1, is as follows: EAGVAQSPRYKIIEKRQSVAFWCNPISGHATLYWYQQILGQGPKLLIQFQNNGVVDDSQLPKDRFSAERLKGVDSTLKIQPAKLEDSAVYLCASTEGTFKGNEQFFGPGTRLTVL.

This clone was detected once. The chain has TRBV6-5 and TRBJ2-5, with 10 bases that match TRBD1. The last part of the DNA fits TRBJ2-7 better; the J call may be wrong. Germline loops: CDR1 MNHEY, CDR2 SVGAGI. This CDR3 is built from 15 residues. CDR3 region: CASSYPRDRGYEQYF. For the CDR3, the DNA is TGTGCCAGCAGTTACCCTCGGGACAGGGGTTACGAGCAGTACTTC.

This sequence joins TRBV6-4 and TRBJ2-1; TRBD2 matches at 9 bases. The CDR3 consists of 15 residues. The germline V gene encodes CDR1 MRHNA and CDR2 SNTAGT. V was pared by 4 bases and J by 8 bases, with 9 bases of the junction left unmatched. CDR3 protein: CASSVAGGARYEQFF. The CDR3, as DNA: TGTGCCAGCAGTGTGGCGGGAGGGGCACGGTATGAGCAGTTCTTC.

V gene TRBV27 combines with J gene TRBJ2-7; D may match TRBD1 or TRBD2 (6 bases each). This CDR3 is built from 14 residues. The V end was cut by 5 bases, the J end by 5 bases, with 16 bases between. CDR1 is MNHEY, CDR2 SMNVEV, per germline (reference sequence). The CDR3 loop is CASSPGDTRHEQYF. The CDR3 nucleotides read TGTGCCAGCAGTCCGGGGGACACCCGCCACGAGCAGTACTTC.

V and J are TRBV5-4 and TRBJ2-7; 7 positions agree with TRBD1. The V gene end was trimmed by 4 bases and the J gene end by 4 bases; junction bases not matched to a gene: 8. The length of the CDR3 is 14 residues. Germline CDR1 and CDR2: SGHNT and YYREEE (reference sequence). CDR3: CASSMTGSSYEQYF. CDR3 in DNA: TGTGCCAGCAGCATGACAGGGTCTTCTTACGAGCAGTACTTC.

The CDR3 spells CASAMVGGTQETQYF. DNA of the CDR3: TGTGCCAGCGCTATGGTGGGGGGGACGCAAGAGACCCAGTACTTC. The rearrangement uses TRBV27 and TRBJ2-5, with 7 bases lining up with TRBD2. CDR1 and CDR2 (germline): MNHEY, SMNVEV (reference sequence). Trimming cost V 8 bases and J 2 bases; bases outside gene matches: 11. This CDR3 has 15 residues.

The gene calls are TRBV7-9 and TRBJ1-1; 8 nucleotides agree with TRBD1. The CDR3 is made up of 15 amino acids. Looked up from germline, CDR1 is SEHNR and CDR2 is FQNEAQ (reference sequence). The V and J ends lost 5 bases and 6 bases, in that order; junction bases with no gene match: 11. DNA of the CDR3: TGTGCCAGCAGCAGACGGACAGGGCCTCCTTCTGAAGCTTTCTTT. Protein product: CASSRRTGPPSEAFF.

This chain links TRBV4-3 with TRBJ2-1; 11 bases map to TRBD2. V dropped 2 bases and J dropped 8; count of bases not matched to a gene: 8. This CDR3 has 16 amino acids. The germline V gene encodes CDR1 LGHNA and CDR2 YSLEER. The DNA for the CDR3 is TGCGCCAGCAGCCAAAAATTAGCGGGAGGGGGGGATGAGCAGTTCTTC. It translates to CASSQKLAGGGDEQFF.